These T cell receptor beta chains were read from a single sample in a study. TCRdb ran MiXCR on the RT-PCR reads and lists one entry per CDR3 protein. Of hundreds of thousands of distinct CDR3 sequences listed, 11% to 15% are singletons. Sequencing used memory CD4+ T cells from blood. These receptors all come from a female donor in good health, serving as a healthy control. Each CDR3 is given with its conserved first and last residue. D genes are given only for firm matches. The size of a clone is reported for some rows only, either as once, few or many, or as a class for expanded clones.

V gene: TRBV20-1
J gene: TRBJ1-2
CDR3 length: 15
clone size: .
D gene: TRBD1
CDR3 protein: CSAATGQGLGYGYTF
CDR3 DNA: TGCAGTGCTGCCACGGGACAGGGATTGGGCTATGGCTACACCTTC

V gene: TRBV5-1
J gene: TRBJ1-3
CDR3 length: 16
clone size: .
D gene: .
CDR3 protein: CASSLAGADSGNTIYF
CDR3 DNA: TGCGCCAGCAGCTTGGCCGGGGCAGACTCTGGAAACACCATATATTTT

V gene: TRBV20-1
J gene: TRBJ2-1
CDR3 length: 15
clone size: many
D gene: .
CDR3 protein: CSATGHPSSYNEQFF
CDR3 DNA: TGCAGTGCCACAGGCCACCCAAGCTCCTACAATGAGCAGTTCTTC

V gene: TRBV25-1
J gene: TRBJ1-2
CDR3 length: 13
clone size: many
D gene: TRBD1
CDR3 protein: CASSDQGDYGYTF
CDR3 DNA: TGTGCCAGCAGTGATCAGGGGGACTATGGCTACACCTTC

V gene: TRBV20-1
J gene: TRBJ1-1
CDR3 length: 15
clone size: few
D gene: .
CDR3 protein: CSARDQSGVNTEAFF
CDR3 DNA: TGCAGTGCTAGAGATCAGTCAGGGGTGAACACTGAAGCTTTCTTT

V gene: TRBV28
J gene: TRBJ1-5
CDR3 length: 14
clone size: .
D gene: TRBD1
CDR3 protein: CASSLPTGAQPQHF
CDR3 DNA: TGTGCCAGCAGCCTCCCGACAGGGGCTCAGCCCCAGCATTTT

V gene: TRBV7-9
J gene: TRBJ2-5
CDR3 length: 14
clone size: .
D gene: .
CDR3 protein: CASNQWGSGETQYF
CDR3 DNA: TGTGCCAGCAACCAGTGGGGTAGCGGAGAGACCCAGTACTTC

V gene: TRBV20-1
J gene: TRBJ1-3
CDR3 length: 15
clone size: few
D gene: .
CDR3 protein: CSARADEGLGNTIYF
CDR3 DNA: TGCAGTGCTAGAGCCGATGAGGGACTTGGAAACACCATATATTTT

V gene: TRBV20-1
J gene: TRBJ2-7
CDR3 length: 12
clone size: .
D gene: TRBD1
CDR3 protein: CSARRQGGEQYF
CDR3 DNA: TGCAGTGCTAGGAGACAGGGGGGGGAGCAGTACTTC

V gene: TRBV7-6
J gene: TRBJ2-7
CDR3 length: 13
clone size: few
D gene: .
CDR3 protein: CASSPLGAYEQYF
CDR3 DNA: TGTGCCAGCAGCCCCTTAGGGGCCTACGAGCAGTACTTC

V gene: TRBV20-1
J gene: TRBJ2-2
CDR3 length: 15
clone size: .
D gene: TRBD1
CDR3 protein: CSANDRALNTGELFF
CDR3 DNA: TGCAGTGCCAACGACAGGGCCCTAAACACCGGGGAGCTGTTTTTT

V gene: TRBV5-1
J gene: TRBJ2-7
CDR3 length: 14
clone size: many
D gene: .
CDR3 protein: CASSLEGYSYEQYF
CDR3 DNA: TGCGCCAGCAGCTTGGAAGGATACTCCTACGAGCAGTACTTC

V gene: TRBV20-1
J gene: TRBJ2-5
CDR3 length: 13
clone size: many
D gene: .
CDR3 protein: CSARFGGLETQYF
CDR3 DNA: TGCAGTGCTAGATTCGGGGGCCTGGAGACCCAGTACTTC

V gene: TRBV12-3/TRBV12-4
J gene: TRBJ2-2
CDR3 length: 15
clone size: .
D gene: .
CDR3 protein: CASKSGGPNTGELFF
CDR3 DNA: TGTGCCAGCAAATCCGGAGGGCCGAACACCGGGGAGCTGTTTTTT

V gene: TRBV12-3/TRBV12-4
J gene: TRBJ2-7
CDR3 length: 15
clone size: few
D gene: .
CDR3 protein: CASSSPRTDNYEQYF
CDR3 DNA: TGTGCCAGCAGTTCGCCCCGGACGGATAACTACGAGCAGTACTTC

V gene: TRBV7-2
J gene: TRBJ1-3
CDR3 length: 17
clone size: .
D gene: .
CDR3 protein: CASSSSGWGDPGNTIYF
CDR3 DNA: TGTGCCAGCAGCTCCTCGGGTTGGGGGGATCCTGGAAACACCATATATTTT

V gene: TRBV7-2
J gene: TRBJ2-5
CDR3 length: 13
clone size: many
D gene: .
CDR3 protein: CASSLLYGETQYF
CDR3 DNA: TGTGCCAGCAGCTTACTCTATGGGGAGACCCAGTACTTC

V gene: TRBV7-2
J gene: TRBJ2-7
CDR3 length: 13
clone size: .
D gene: TRBD2
CDR3 protein: CASRSSGAFEQYF
CDR3 DNA: TGTGCCAGCAGGTCTAGCGGGGCCTTCGAGCAGTACTTC

V gene: TRBV12-3/TRBV12-4
J gene: TRBJ1-4
CDR3 length: 13
clone size: few
D gene: .
CDR3 protein: CASSLNRAEKLFF
CDR3 DNA: TGTGCCAGCAGTTTAAACAGGGCTGAAAAACTGTTTTTT

V gene: TRBV15
J gene: TRBJ2-7
CDR3 length: 14
clone size: many
D gene: .
CDR3 protein: CATSSVNREGEQYF
CDR3 DNA: TGTGCCACCAGCAGTGTCAACAGGGAAGGCGAGCAGTACTTC

V gene: TRBV27
J gene: TRBJ1-5
CDR3 length: 15
clone size: .
D gene: TRBD1
CDR3 protein: CASSAGTASNQPQHF
CDR3 DNA: TGTGCCAGCAGCGCAGGGACAGCCAGCAATCAGCCCCAGCATTTT

V gene: TRBV6-6
J gene: TRBJ2-7
CDR3 length: 15
clone size: .
D gene: .
CDR3 protein: CASRKDRSGTYEQYF
CDR3 DNA: TGTGCCAGCAGGAAAGACAGATCGGGCACCTACGAGCAGTACTTC

V gene: TRBV20-1
J gene: TRBJ1-1
CDR3 length: 13
clone size: .
D gene: .
CDR3 protein: CSARESGGYGAFF
CDR3 DNA: TGCAGTGCTAGAGAATCGGGGGGCTATGGGGCTTTCTTT

V gene: TRBV7-8
J gene: TRBJ2-1
CDR3 length: 14
clone size: many
D gene: .
CDR3 protein: CASSSDRTYNEQFF
CDR3 DNA: TGTGCCAGCAGCTCAGACAGAACCTACAATGAGCAGTTCTTC

V gene: TRBV10-1
J gene: TRBJ2-3
CDR3 length: 14
clone size: few
D gene: TRBD1
CDR3 protein: CASKMGQVTDTQYF
CDR3 DNA: TGCGCCAGCAAAATGGGACAGGTCACAGATACGCAGTATTTT

V gene: TRBV2
J gene: TRBJ2-5
CDR3 length: 12
clone size: few
D gene: .
CDR3 protein: CASRYTGETQYF
CDR3 DNA: TGTGCCAGCAGATATACTGGAGAGACCCAGTACTTC